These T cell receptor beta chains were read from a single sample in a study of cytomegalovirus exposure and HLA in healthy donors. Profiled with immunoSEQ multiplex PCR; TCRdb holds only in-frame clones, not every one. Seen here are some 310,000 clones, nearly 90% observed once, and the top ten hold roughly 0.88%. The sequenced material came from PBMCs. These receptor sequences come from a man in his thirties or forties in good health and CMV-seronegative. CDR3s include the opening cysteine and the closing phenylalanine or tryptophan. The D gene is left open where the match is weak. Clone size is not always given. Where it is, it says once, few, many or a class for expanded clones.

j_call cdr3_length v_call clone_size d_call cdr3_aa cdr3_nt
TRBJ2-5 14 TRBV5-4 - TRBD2 CASSPRGVQETQYF TGTGCCAGCAGCCCCCGGGGGGTCCAAGAGACCCAGTACTTC
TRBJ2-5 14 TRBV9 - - CASSATEFQETQYF TGTGCCAGCAGCGCTACAGAGTTCCAAGAGACCCAGTACTTC
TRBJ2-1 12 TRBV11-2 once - CASSSRGNEQFF TGTGCCAGCAGCTCCCGGGGAAATGAGCAGTTCTTC
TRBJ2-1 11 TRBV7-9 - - CASSFQNEQFF TGTGCCAGCAGCTTCCAGAATGAGCAGTTCTTC
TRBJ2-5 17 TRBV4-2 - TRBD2 CASSQDRLAGGAKTQYF TGTGCCAGCAGCCAAGATCGACTAGCGGGGGGGGCGAAGACCCAGTACTTC
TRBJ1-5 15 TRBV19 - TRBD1 CASSITGDSNQPQHF TGTGCCAGTAGTATAACAGGGGATAGCAATCAGCCCCAGCATTTT
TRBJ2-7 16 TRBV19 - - CASSTLGPAFSYEQYF TGTGCCAGTAGTACCCTGGGGCCAGCCTTCTCCTACGAGCAGTACTTC
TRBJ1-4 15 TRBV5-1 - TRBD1 CASSPGDRRDEKLFF TGCGCCAGCAGCCCGGGGGACAGGCGAGATGAAAAACTGTTTTTT
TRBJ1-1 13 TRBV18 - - CASSGGWNTEAFF TGTGCCAGCTCAGGGGGGTGGAACACTGAAGCTTTCTTT
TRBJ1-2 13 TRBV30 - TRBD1 CACNSDRVDGYTF TGTGCCTGCAATTCAGACAGGGTGGATGGCTACACCTTC
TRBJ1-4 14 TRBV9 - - CASSARSPNEKLFF TGTGCCAGCAGCGCCCGGTCCCCTAATGAAAAACTGTTTTTT
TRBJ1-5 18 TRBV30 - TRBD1 CAWSSFPPGQGDNQPQHF TGTGCCTGGAGTTCCTTTCCTCCGGGACAGGGGGACAATCAGCCCCAGCATTTT
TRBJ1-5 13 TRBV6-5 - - CASGRYSNQPQHF TGTGCCAGTGGGAGATATAGCAATCAGCCCCAGCATTTT
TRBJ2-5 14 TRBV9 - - CASSVRGSKETQYF TGTGCCAGCAGCGTAAGGGGGTCTAAAGAGACCCAGTACTTC
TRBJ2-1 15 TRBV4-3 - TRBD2 CASSHGLGPYNEQFF TGCGCCAGCAGCCACGGACTAGGACCGTACAATGAGCAGTTCTTC
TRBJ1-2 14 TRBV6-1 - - CASSKERGTYGYTF TGTGCCAGCAGTAAGGAGAGGGGGACCTATGGCTACACCTTC
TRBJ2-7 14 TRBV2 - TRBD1 CASSTDRGGYEQYF TGTGCCAGCAGCACTGACAGGGGGGGGTACGAGCAGTACTTC
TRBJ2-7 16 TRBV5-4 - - CASTNFRELSSYEQYF TGTGCCAGCACCAACTTCCGGGAGCTTAGCTCCTACGAGCAGTACTTC
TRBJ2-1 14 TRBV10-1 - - CASSVGVRGSGQFF TGCGCCAGCAGTGTGGGAGTTCGAGGGTCTGGGCAGTTCTTC
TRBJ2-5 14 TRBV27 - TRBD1 CASSARDSQGTQYF TGTGCCAGCAGTGCGAGGGACAGCCAAGGGACCCAGTACTTC
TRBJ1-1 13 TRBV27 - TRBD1 CASSTGVLDEAFF TGTGCCAGCAGTACAGGGGTTTTGGATGAAGCTTTCTTT
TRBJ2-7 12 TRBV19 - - CATPQGSYEQYF TGTGCCACCCCCCAGGGCTCCTACGAGCAGTACTTC
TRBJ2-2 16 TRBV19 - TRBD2 CASSLPGLASPGELFF TGTGCCAGTAGTCTTCCGGGACTAGCTTCGCCCGGGGAGCTGTTTTTT
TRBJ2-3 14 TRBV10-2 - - CASSVGKSTDTQYF TGCGCCAGCAGTGTCGGGAAGTCCACAGATACGCAGTATTTT
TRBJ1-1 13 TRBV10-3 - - CAISESPGTEAFF TGTGCCATCAGTGAGTCCCCGGGCACTGAAGCTTTCTTT
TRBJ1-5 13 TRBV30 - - CAWSGGPNQPQHF TGTGCCTGGAGTGGGGGGCCAAATCAGCCCCAGCATTTT
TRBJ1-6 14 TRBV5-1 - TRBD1 CASSWGQTFEPLHF TGCGCCAGCAGCTGGGGACAGACCTTTGAGCCCCTCCACTTT
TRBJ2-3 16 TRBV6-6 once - CASSYGGRGSTDTQYF TGTGCCAGCAGTTATGGTGGTCGGGGGAGCACAGATACGCAGTATTTT
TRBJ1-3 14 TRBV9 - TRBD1 CASSPGQVRATIYF TGTGCCAGCAGCCCTGGACAGGTCAGGGCCACCATATATTTT
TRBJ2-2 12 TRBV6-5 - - CASGRGTGELFF TGTGCCAGCGGTCGGGGTACCGGGGAGCTGTTTTTT
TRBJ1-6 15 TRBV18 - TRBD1 CASSPGTGSNSPLHF TGTGCCAGCTCACCCGGGACAGGTAGTAATTCACCCCTCCACTTT
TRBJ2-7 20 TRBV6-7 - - CASLAIPLTHPCSVPYEQYF TGTGCCAGCCTGGCCATTCCCCTGACTCACCCTTGCTCGGTCCCTTACGAGCAGTACTTC
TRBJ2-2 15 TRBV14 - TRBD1 CASSQSGTANGELFF TGTGCCAGCAGCCAATCCGGGACAGCCAACGGGGAGCTGTTTTTT
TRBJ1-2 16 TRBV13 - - CASSVIGTRANYGYTF TGTGCCAGCAGCGTAATCGGGACAAGAGCTAACTATGGCTACACCTTC
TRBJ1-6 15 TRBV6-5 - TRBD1 CASSYSKQGYSPLHF TGTGCCAGCAGTTACTCGAAACAGGGGTATTCACCCCTCCACTTT
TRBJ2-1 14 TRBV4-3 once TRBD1 CASSQAARGYEQFF TGCGCCAGCAGCCAAGCCGCCAGGGGGTATGAGCAGTTCTTC
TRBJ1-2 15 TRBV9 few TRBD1 CASSVEGQGTYGYTF TGTGCCAGCAGCGTAGAGGGACAGGGAACCTATGGCTACACCTTC
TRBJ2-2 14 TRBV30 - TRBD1 CALNRGPNTGELFF TGTGCCTTGAACAGGGGCCCGAACACCGGGGAGCTGTTTTTT
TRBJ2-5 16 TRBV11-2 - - CASSPQGGAYQETQYF TGTGCCAGCAGCCCCCAAGGGGGGGCGTACCAAGAGACCCAGTACTTC
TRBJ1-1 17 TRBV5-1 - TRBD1 CASKSGGNLARNTEAFF TGCGCCAGCAAATCAGGGGGCAATCTGGCTCGGAACACTGAAGCTTTCTTT
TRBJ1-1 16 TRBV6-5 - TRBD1 CASSYSRTGGVTEAFF TGTGCCAGCAGTTACTCCCGAACAGGGGGCGTCACTGAAGCTTTCTTT
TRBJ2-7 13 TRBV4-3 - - CASSQVDKTEQYF TGCGCCAGCAGCCAAGTGGACAAGACAGAGCAGTACTTC
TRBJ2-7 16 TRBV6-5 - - CASSYGRGAPGYEQYF TGTGCCAGCAGTTACGGGAGGGGGGCCCCAGGATACGAGCAGTACTTC
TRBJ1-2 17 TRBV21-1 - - CASSKPQGICRARGYTF TGTGCCAGCAGCAAACCCCAGGGGATTTGTAGGGCCCGGGGCTACACCTTC
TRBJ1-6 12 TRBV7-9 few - CASSLGSSPLHF TGTGCCAGCAGCTTAGGGAGTTCACCCCTCCACTTT
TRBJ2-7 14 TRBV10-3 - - CAISDVGARYEQYF TGTGCCATCAGTGACGTGGGGGCCAGGTACGAGCAGTACTTC
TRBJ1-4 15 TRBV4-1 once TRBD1 CASSPTTGSGEKLFF TGCGCCAGCAGCCCAACGACAGGGTCTGGGGAAAAACTGTTTTTT
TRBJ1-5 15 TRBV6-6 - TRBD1 CASSYWGQVDQPQHF TGTGCCAGCAGTTACTGGGGACAGGTCGATCAGCCCCAGCATTTT
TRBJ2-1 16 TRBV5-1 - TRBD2 CASSLESGGSYNEQFF TGCGCCAGCAGCTTGGAGTCGGGGGGCTCCTACAATGAGCAGTTCTTC
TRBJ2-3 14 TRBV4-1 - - CASSRGHFTDTQYF TGCGCCAGCAGCAGGGGACATTTCACAGATACGCAGTATTTT
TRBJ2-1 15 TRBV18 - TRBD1 CASSPGTGYYNEQFF TGTGCCAGCTCACCCGGGACAGGGTACTACAATGAGCAGTTCTTC